The 32 T cell receptor beta chains listed next were all sequenced from one sample in a study of T cell repertoires in cytomegalovirus infection (dated by TCRdb to between 2018 and 2020). The instrument given in TCRdb is Illumina HiSeq 1500. TCRdb reanalyzed the raw reads on its own, using fastp at Q25 for trimming and MiXCR for clone calling, and kept in-frame beta chains. Rows with one shared CDR3 protein collapse into an entry with the most common genes and DNA. Within this sample are about 740,000 distinct CDR3 sequences, with roughly 35% of them counted one time only. Around 2.6% of the sample is taken by the ten largest. Sequenced material: PBMCs. Receptors originate from a human donor in good health (CMV status not recorded). Some clones in this sample may be carry-over from other donors' samples.

About this clonotype itself: This may arise from a read error, as a much more abundant clone is one base away. This CDR3 is missing its conserved last phenylalanine or tryptophan, likely due to a read error. This sequence joins TRBV7-6 and TRBJ2-3, with D unclear. The V end was cut by 2 bases, the J end by 4 bases, with 4 bases between. Germline CDR1 and CDR2: SGHVS and FNYEAQ. The CDR3 is 12 amino acids. The CDR3 here is CASSLKADTQYL. The CDR3 DNA reads TGTGCCAGCAGCTTAAAAGCAGATACGCAGTATTTG.

This chain links TRBV7-2 with TRBJ1-2; 8 bases are shared with TRBD1. V trimming: 5 bases; J trimming: 7 bases; junction bases outside the gene matches: 6. Germline V gene data show CDR1 as SGHTA and CDR2 as FQGNSA. The CDR3 runs to 13 residues. In DNA, the CDR3 is TGTGCCAGCAGCACTAGGACAGGGTCTGGCTACACCTTC. Translating it yields CASSTRTGSGYTF.

Concerning this clonotype itself: Germline and junction disagree at one end, which may indicate a read error. The V and J genes are TRBV7-9 and TRBJ1-4; D gene ambiguous. Per the germline V gene, CDR1 is SEHNR and CDR2 is FQNEAQ (reference sequence). CDR3 length equals 11 residues. This CDR3 reads CASSVDDKLFF. The CDR3 region has the DNA TGTGCCAGCAGCGTAGATGACAAACTGTTTTTT.

In its sample, this clonotype was seen a few times. CDR3 in amino acids: CASSLEFGGWGRMVQQYF. The CDR3 DNA follows: TGTGCCAGCAGCTTAGAATTCGGTGGTTGGGGGAGAATGGTCCAGCAGTACTTC. V gene TRBV7-9 combines with J gene TRBJ2-7, with D possibly being TRBD1 or TRBD2 (5 bases each). The CDR3 has 18 amino acids. Trimming left V 1 base short and J 8 bases short, with 27 bases between. The germline V gene encodes CDR1 SEHNR and CDR2 FQNEAQ (reference sequence).

As DNA, the CDR3 is TGTGCCAGCAGTCCCACGGGACAGGCCTATGGCTACACCTTC. Amino acid sequence: CASSPTGQAYGYTF. The chain is built from TRBV12-3 or TRBV12-4 and TRBJ1-2, with TRBD1 identical over 8 bases. The CDR3 runs to 14 residues. The J segment lost 4 bases and the V segment lost 5 bases, leaving 6 bases of the junction unmatched.

As for this clonotype: The germline gene is not matched at one end of the junction; a read error may be the cause. The V and J genes are TRBV4-1 and TRBJ2-3; the D is unclear. The CDR3 is 18 residues long. The germline V gene has CDR1 MGHRA and CDR2 YSYEKL. The DNA for the CDR3 is TGTGCCAGCAGCCAAGAACCCCCCCCCCGGGTTGGCCCAGATACGCAGTTTTTT. This codes for CASSQEPPPRVGPDTQFF.

This clonotype was detected a few times. The chain joins TRBV7-2 to TRBJ2-7; D gene unclear. CDR3 length equals 15 residues. Germline lookup yields CDR1 SGHTA and CDR2 FQGNSA. Trimming removed 1 base at V and 1 base at J, with 11 bases between. CDR3 DNA sequence: TGTGCCAGCAGCTTAGTGATCCCCACATCCTACGAGCAGTACTTC. Translated: CASSLVIPTSYEQYF.

This clonotype was detected only a few times. This chain uses TRBV6-6 with TRBJ1-5; D gene uncertain. Between the trimmed V and J ends, which lost 2 bases and 2 bases, there was a span of 7 bases. This CDR3 region has 14 residues. Looked up from germline, CDR1 is MNHNY and CDR2 is SVGAGI (reference sequence). The CDR3 region is CASSYPPGNQPQHF. The DNA of the CDR3 is TGTGCCAGCAGTTACCCCCCTGGCAATCAGCCCCAGCATTTT.

A few counts support this clonotype. V is TRBV10-3 and J is TRBJ1-2; no definite D call. The V and J ends lost 6 bases and 4 bases respectively, with 15 bases between them. The CDR3 runs to 14 residues. Germline V gene lookup returns CDR1 ENHRY and CDR2 SYGVKD. The CDR3 is CAIRESGNAYGYTF. The CDR3 coding sequence is TGTGCCATCAGGGAATCTGGAAACGCCTATGGCTACACCTTC.

The chain is built from TRBV25-1 and TRBJ1-2; a weak D match, TRBD1 (5 bases). Germline assignment: CDR1 MGHDK and CDR2 SYGVNS. The CDR3 is made up of 14 amino acids. Deletions cut 2 bases from V and 9 bases from J, with 16 bases between. The DNA for the CDR3 is TGTGCCAGCAGTGAAGTAGGGACTACCCCAAGCTACACCTTC. This gives the protein CASSEVGTTPSYTF.

CDR3 region: CASSQDRGFRPQHF. The CDR3 nucleotides are TGTGCCAGCAGCCAGGACAGGGGTTTCCGGCCCCAGCATTTT. The gene calls are TRBV4-2 and TRBJ1-5, with 9 nucleotides matching TRBD1. The J segment lost 9 bases and the V segment lost 3 bases, leaving 6 bases of the junction unmatched. The CDR3 consists of 14 residues. Germline V gene sequence: CDR1 LGHNA, CDR2 YNFKEQ.

As regards this clonotype: A much larger clone differs from this one at a single base, so this may be a read error. The final CDR3 position lacks the conserved phenylalanine or tryptophan, pointing to a likely read error. The chain couples TRBV27 to TRBJ1-2; D possibly corresponds to TRBD1 (5 bases). CDR1 MNHEY and CDR2 SMNVEV come from the germline V gene (reference sequence). With 6 bases removed from V and 10 bases from J, the gap between germline ends came to 18 bases. The CDR3 is made up of 13 amino acids. The CDR3 DNA reads as TGTGCCAGCAGGCCGGGGGGGGGTGTTGACTACACCTAC. This gives the protein CASRPGGGVDYTY.

This clonotype appeared a few times. The chain links TRBV7-2 to TRBJ1-2, with D unresolved. The CDR3 has 13 amino acids. Looked up from germline, CDR1 is SGHTA and CDR2 is FQGNSA. Between the trimmed V and J ends, which lost 5 bases and 0 bases, there was a span of 7 bases. In nucleotides, the CDR3 is TGTGCCAGCAGCGCGTCCTCTAACTATGGCTACACCTTC. It translates to CASSASSNYGYTF.

The sample holds a few counts of this clonotype. The rearrangement joins TRBV28 to TRBJ1-2; tentative D call: TRBD1 (6 bases). The germline gives CDR1 MDHEN, CDR2 SYDVKM. V was cut by 2 bases and J by 8 bases, with 18 bases left in between. CDR3 length: 15 amino acids. The CDR3 DNA is TGTGCCAGCAGTTTACCCCCTCTTACAGGGTCCGGCTACACCTTC. This gives the protein CASSLPPLTGSGYTF.

This chain links TRBV12-3 or TRBV12-4 with TRBJ2-7; no clear D gene. Trimming took 2 bases from V and 1 from J, leaving 12 bases between them. This CDR3 contains 15 residues. The CDR3 loop reads CASSLNPGKSYEQYF. CDR3 coding DNA: TGTGCCAGCAGTTTAAACCCAGGAAAATCCTACGAGCAGTACTTC.

This clonotype was seen only once. The rearrangement uses TRBV28 and TRBJ1-5, with a possible D match to TRBD1 (5 bases). With 3 bases removed from V and 7 bases from J, the gap between germline ends came to 10 bases. The CDR3 sequence is 13 residues long. The germline V gene has CDR1 MDHEN and CDR2 SYDVKM. CDR3 protein: CASSFRGFQPQHF. CDR3 coding DNA: TGTGCCAGCAGTTTTAGGGGATTCCAGCCCCAGCATTTT. Together with reference TRBV28 and TRBJ1-5, the CDR3 gives the full variable domain: DVKVTQSSRYLVKRTGEKVFLECVQDMDHENMFWYRQDPGLGLRLIYFSYDVKMKEKGDIPEGYSVSREKKERFSLILESASTNQTSMYLCASSFRGFQPQHFGDGTRLSIL.

This clonotype has more than one count but fewer than ten. The V call is TRBV7-3, the J call TRBJ1-1; D gene ambiguous. The CDR3 totals 16 residues. V was pared by 0 bases and J by 1 base, with 12 bases between. The germline CDR1 and CDR2 sequences are SGHTA and FQGTGA. The CDR3 region has the DNA TGTGCCAGCAGCTTAACGCCTGCCGCAGGGAACACTGAAGCTTTCTTT. It codes for CASSLTPAAGNTEAFF.

This clonotype was seen only a few times. The V call is TRBV6-5, the J call TRBJ2-1, with D perhaps matching TRBD1 (6 bases). Germline-derived CDR1 and CDR2 are MNHEY and SVGAGI. Trimming stripped 0 bases from V and 4 bases from J, with 13 bases between. The CDR3 runs to 16 residues. This chain's CDR3 is CASSYSEGQNYNEQFF. CDR3 nucleotides: TGTGCCAGCAGTTACTCAGAAGGACAGAATTACAATGAGCAGTTCTTC.

V gene TRBV28 combines with J gene TRBJ2-1, with D possibly being TRBD1 or TRBD2 (7 bases each). CDR1 MDHEN and CDR2 SYDVKM come from the germline V gene. The CDR3 spans 19 residues. V gave up 2 bases and J gave up 0 bases, with 20 bases separating them. CDR3 sequence (DNA): TGTGCCAGCAGTTTAGGGCCAGAGCGGGGACAGACCTCCTACAATGAGCAGTTCTTC. It translates to CASSLGPERGQTSYNEQFF.

V and J are TRBV19 and TRBJ2-2, with unresolved D. Germline V CDR1 and CDR2: LNHDA, SQIVND (reference sequence). The ends were cut back, 7 bases at V and 0 bases at J, with 9 bases in the middle. This CDR3 contains 14 residues. The CDR3 DNA follows: TGTGCCAGTACGGGCAGAGCGAACACCGGGGAGCTGTTTTTT. The encoded protein is CASTGRANTGELFF. The full variable domain, its missing parts supplied by reference TRBV19 and TRBJ2-2, is DGGITQSPKYLFRKEGQNVTLSCEQNLNHDAMYWYRQDPGQGLRLIYYSQIVNDFQKGDIAEGYSVSREKKESFPLTVTSAQKNPTAFYLCASTGRANTGELFFGEGSRLTVL.

The rearrangement links TRBV5-1 to TRBJ1-1, with a tentative D call TRBD1 (6 bases). The CDR3 contains 17 residues. The V gene's germline CDR1 is SGHRS and CDR2 YFSETQ. Trimming removed 3 bases at V and 1 base at J, with 19 bases between. The CDR3 DNA reads TGCGCCAGCAGCTCGGGGACATCTCCCTGGGGGAACACTGAAGCTTTCTTT. Translation gives CASSSGTSPWGNTEAFF.

With regard to this clonotype: One junction end does not reproduce the germline sequence, and a read error may be involved. The chain combines TRBV28 with TRBJ1-2, with 7 bases fitting TRBD1. Germline V gives CDR1 MDHEN, CDR2 SYDVKM. This CDR3 is 17 amino acids long. The chain's CDR3 is CASSTLRRGRKNYCYTF. The CDR3 DNA sequence: TGTGCCAGCAGCACTCTTCGTAGGGGGCGCAAGAACTATTGCTACACCTTC.

The CDR3 DNA follows: TGTGCCAGCAGCTTGGGGCAGGGAAAAAATAAAGGACGAGATGAGCAGTTCTTC. Its translation is CASSLGQGKNKGRDEQFF. This chain joins TRBV7-9 and TRBJ2-1; a possible D gene is TRBD1 (5 bases). The V gene lost 3 bases and the J gene lost 8 bases, with 26 bases spanning the gap. CDR1 and CDR2 (germline): SEHNR, FQNEAQ (reference sequence). The CDR3 is 18 residues long.

This clonotype was seen at least ten times. This rearrangement joins TRBV7-3 to TRBJ1-4, with D tentatively TRBD1 (5 bases). The V and J ends lost 0 bases and 5 bases respectively, with 10 bases between them. The CDR3 totals 15 residues. CDR1 is SGHTA, CDR2 FQGTGA, per germline. The CDR3 protein is CASSLTGTRNEKLFF. The CDR3 nucleotides are TGTGCCAGCAGCTTAACGGGGACGAGAAATGAAAAACTGTTTTTT.

V usage is TRBV27 and J usage is TRBJ1-4, with D perhaps TRBD1 (5 bases). V lost 4 bases and J lost 0, with 12 bases in between. This CDR3 spans 16 amino acids. Germline loops: CDR1 MNHEY, CDR2 SMNVEV (reference sequence). In DNA, the CDR3 is TGTGCCAGCAGTTCCTACACAGGAACAACTAATGAAAAACTGTTTTTT. It yields the protein CASSSYTGTTNEKLFF.

This clonotype was seen only a few times. The chain couples TRBV28 to TRBJ2-3; D might be TRBD1 (6 bases). Per germline, CDR1 MDHEN and CDR2 SYDVKM. The ends were cut back, 2 bases at V and 0 bases at J, with 9 bases in the middle. The CDR3 length is 15 residues. The CDR3 DNA reads TGTGCCAGCAGTTTAGAGGACAGTAGCACAGATACGCAGTATTTT. Its protein is CASSLEDSSTDTQYF.

This clonotype showed up just a few times. This chain links TRBV20-1 with TRBJ1-6; D not certain. CDR1 is DFQATT, CDR2 SNEGSKA, per germline (reference sequence). V was shortened by 3 bases and J by 7 bases, with 13 bases between the two germline ends. The CDR3 has 14 amino acids. CDR3 sequence: CSASPGPINSPLHF. The CDR3 region has the DNA TGCAGTGCTAGTCCCGGGCCTATAAATTCACCCCTCCACTTT.

J is TRBJ2-5 and V is TRBV28, with D unclear. Per the germline V gene, CDR1 is MDHEN and CDR2 is SYDVKM. CDR3 length: 14 residues. V was clipped by 4 bases and J by 4 bases, with 13 bases between them. The CDR3 here is CASSSDRSSETQYF. The CDR3 nucleotides are TGTGCCAGCAGTTCTGACCGATCGTCAGAGACCCAGTACTTC. The full variable domain, with the rest looked up from reference TRBV28 and TRBJ2-5, is DVKVTQSSRYLVKRTGEKVFLECVQDMDHENMFWYRQDPGLGLRLIYFSYDVKMKEKGDIPEGYSVSREKKERFSLILESASTNQTSMYLCASSSDRSSETQYFGPGTRLLVL.

The sample holds a few counts of this clonotype. V and J are TRBV14 and TRBJ2-3, with a possible D match to TRBD2 (5 bases). The CDR3 runs to 15 residues. Germline V gene sequence: CDR1 SGHDN, CDR2 FVKESK. The V gene lost 3 bases and the J gene lost 0 bases, with 10 bases spanning the gap. The CDR3 reads CASSQRTGSTDTQYF. In nucleotides, the CDR3 is TGTGCCAGCAGCCAGAGGACGGGAAGCACAGATACGCAGTATTTT.

The V gene is TRBV29-1, the J gene TRBJ1-2; TRBD1 matches at 7 bases. CDR3 length equals 13 residues. Germline CDR1 and CDR2: SQVTM and ANQGSEA. V trimming: 5 bases; J trimming: 0 bases; junction bases outside the gene matches: 3. The CDR3 DNA sequence: TGCAGCGTTCGACAGGGAGCTAACTATGGCTACACCTTC. Residues: CSVRQGANYGYTF.

At least ten counts were recorded for this clonotype. The chain uses TRBV7-2 and TRBJ2-5, with a tentative D call TRBD2 (5 bases). The CDR3 loop spans 14 amino acids. Trimming took 7 bases from V and 7 from J, leaving 19 bases between them. The germline gives CDR1 SGHTA, CDR2 FQGNSA. Here the CDR3 DNA reads TGTGCCAGCACCCCAGGAGGTGGTTTGAGGACCCAGTACTTC. The encoded protein is CASTPGGGLRTQYF.

This clonotype occurred once. The V gene is TRBV2, the J gene TRBJ2-5; 11 bases are shared with TRBD1. The germline CDR1 and CDR2 sequences are SNHLY and FYNNEI. This CDR3 is 15 amino acids long. Losses at the gene ends were 6 bases for V and 7 bases for J; bases not matched to a gene: 10. CDR3 protein: CASSRTSGTGGTQYF. The CDR3 DNA reads TGTGCCAGCAGCAGAACGTCCGGGACAGGGGGGACCCAGTACTTC.